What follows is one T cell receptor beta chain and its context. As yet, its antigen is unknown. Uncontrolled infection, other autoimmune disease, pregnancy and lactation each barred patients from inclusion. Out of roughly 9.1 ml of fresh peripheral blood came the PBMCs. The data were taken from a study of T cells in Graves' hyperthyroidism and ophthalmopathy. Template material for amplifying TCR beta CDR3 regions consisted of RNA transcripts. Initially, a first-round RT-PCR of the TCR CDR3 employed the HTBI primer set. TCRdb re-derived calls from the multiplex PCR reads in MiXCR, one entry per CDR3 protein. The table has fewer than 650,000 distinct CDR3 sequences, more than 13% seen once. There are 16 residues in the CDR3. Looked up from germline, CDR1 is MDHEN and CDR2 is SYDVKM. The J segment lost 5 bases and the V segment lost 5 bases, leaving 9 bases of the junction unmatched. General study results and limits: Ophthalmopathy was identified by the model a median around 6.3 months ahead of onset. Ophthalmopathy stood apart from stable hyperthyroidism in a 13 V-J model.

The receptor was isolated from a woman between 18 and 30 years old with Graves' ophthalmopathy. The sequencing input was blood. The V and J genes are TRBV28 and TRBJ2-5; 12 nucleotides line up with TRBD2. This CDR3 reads CASSIFRLAGVETQYF. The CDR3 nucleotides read TGTGCCAGCAGTATATTTCGACTAGCGGGAGTGGAGACCCAGTACTTC.